Below, 20 T cell receptor beta chains from the same sample are listed, as sequenced in a study of T cell responses to AZD1222 COVID-19 vaccine. Method: immunoSEQ multiplex PCR; TCRdb's copy keeps in-frame clones and lacks some. Among roughly 100,000 clones, around 86% were seen once, and the ten largest hold around 5.1%. Sequenced here: peripheral blood, sampled on day 0 of AZD1222 vaccination. Every receptor here comes from an adult in good health.

This clone was recorded only once. The rearrangement joins TRBV19 to TRBJ2-2; TRBD2 might be the D (7 bases). CDR3 length: 16 residues. Trimming cost V 1 base and J 6 bases, with 15 bases left between them. Germline-derived CDR1 and CDR2 are LNHDA and SQIVND (reference sequence). The CDR3 region has the DNA TGTGCCAGTAGTATAGTGGTCACCGGGGGGCCCGGGGAGCTGTTTTTT. This gives the protein CASSIVVTGGPGELFF.

The chain carries TRBV28 and TRBJ1-5; D is uncertain. Trimming removed 6 bases from V and 3 bases from J, with 15 bases in between. CDR1 MDHEN and CDR2 SYDVKM come from the germline V gene. This CDR3 spans 15 amino acids. CDR3 nucleotides: TGTGCCAGCAGCACTGGCGGGAGCTACAATCAGCCCCAGCATTTT. Protein product: CASSTGGSYNQPQHF.

This clone has a handful of counts. The chain links TRBV29-1 to TRBJ1-2; 10 bases map to TRBD1. The length of the CDR3 is 15 residues. CDR1 SQVTM and CDR2 ANQGSEA come from the germline V gene. The V gene end was trimmed by 4 bases and the J gene end by 4 bases; junction bases not matched to a gene: 9. CDR3 amino acids: CSVVLDRGVVYGYTF. CDR3 coding DNA: TGCAGCGTTGTTTTGGACAGGGGGGTAGTCTATGGCTACACCTTC.

The chain joins TRBV6-4 to TRBJ1-2; D unclear. CDR3 length: 13 residues. Deletions cut 5 bases from V and 0 bases from J, with 7 bases between. The V gene's germline CDR1 is MRHNA and CDR2 SNTAGT. The CDR3 sequence is CASSSGPNYGYTF. The CDR3 coding sequence is TGTGCCAGCAGTTCCGGGCCTAACTATGGCTACACCTTC.

The V and J genes are TRBV5-1 and TRBJ1-4; D is unclear. The CDR3 covers 15 residues. CDR1 and CDR2 (germline): SGHRS, YFSETQ. V gave up 0 bases and J gave up 7 bases, with 13 bases separating them. CDR3 sequence reads: CASSLDRPDGEKLFF. DNA for the CDR3: TGCGCCAGCAGCTTGGATCGTCCGGATGGTGAAAAACTGTTTTTT. The whole variable domain, filled in from reference TRBV5-1 and TRBJ1-4, reads KAGVTQTPRYLIKTRGQQVTLSCSPISGHRSVSWYQQTPGQGLQFLFEYFSETQRNKGNFPGRFSGRQFSNSRSEMNVSTLELGDSALYLCASSLDRPDGEKLFFGSGTQLSVL.

The chain is built from TRBV21-1 and TRBJ2-3; TRBD1 is taken as the D call from the table, unchecked against the DNA. TRBV21-1 is a pseudogene. This CDR3 comprises 13 residues. The CDR3 DNA is TGTGCCAGCAGCGAACAGGGAACAGATACGCAGTATTTT. Protein product: CASSEQGTDTQYF.

This rearrangement joins TRBV30 to TRBJ2-7; unclear D gene. The CDR3 has 14 amino acids. Trimming left V 4 bases short and J 4 bases short, with 17 bases between. Germline assignment: CDR1 GTSNPN and CDR2 SVGIG (reference sequence). The CDR3 DNA follows: TGTGCCTGGACTGTGGACCCAAGGGCTTACGAGCAGTACTTC. Its protein product is CAWTVDPRAYEQYF.

The gene calls are TRBV5-4 and TRBJ2-7, with D perhaps matching TRBD2 (5 bases). The CDR3 is 15 residues long. Between the trimmed V and J ends, which lost 4 bases and 5 bases, there was a span of 19 bases. The germline V gene encodes CDR1 SGHNT and CDR2 YYREEE (reference sequence). CDR3 residues: CASSLGRAALNEQYF. The CDR3 nucleotides read TGTGCCAGCAGCCTGGGCAGAGCGGCCCTGAACGAGCAGTACTTC.

The CDR3 protein is CASSQPGTGDTEAFF. The CDR3 DNA reads as TGTGCCAGCAGCCAACCCGGGACAGGGGACACTGAAGCTTTCTTT. The chain couples TRBV4-2 to TRBJ1-1, with 10 bases matching TRBD1. The trim removed 2 bases at V and 3 bases at J, leaving 3 bases unmatched. Germline-derived CDR1 and CDR2 are LGHNA and YNFKEQ. The CDR3 has 15 amino acids.

The chain joins TRBV7-9 to TRBJ1-2, with no clear D. Germline CDR1 and CDR2: SEHNR and FQNEAQ (reference sequence). The CDR3 loop spans 13 amino acids. Trimming pared 3 bases from V and 10 bases from J, leaving 15 bases between. Written as DNA, the CDR3 is TGTGCCAGCAGCTTGATGACCGTCGGAGACTACACCTTC. This sequence encodes CASSLMTVGDYTF.

CDR3 sequence: CARSSTGTGFFF. Written as DNA, the CDR3 is TGTGCCAGAAGCTCTACCGGGACAGGGTTCTTTTTT. V usage is TRBV5-3 and J usage is TRBJ1-4, with TRBD1 identical over 9 bases. TRBV5-3 carries the ORF label, with uncertain function. Trimming removed 3 bases from V and 17 bases from J; junction bases left unmatched: 8. This CDR3 comprises 12 residues.

The chain links TRBV2 to TRBJ2-6; either TRBD1 or TRBD2 may supply D (6 bases each). V dropped 0 bases and J dropped 9 bases, with 12 bases sitting between them. In germline, CDR1 is SNHLY, CDR2 FYNNEI. This CDR3 region has 15 residues. The CDR3 spells CASSEATGGGNVLTF. Here the CDR3 DNA reads TGTGCCAGCAGTGAAGCAACCGGGGGCGGCAACGTCCTGACTTTC.

The chain carries TRBV27 and TRBJ1-1, with D possibly TRBD1 on 5 matching bases. This CDR3 is built from 14 residues. Between the trimmed V and J ends, which lost 2 bases and 1 base, there was a span of 8 bases. The V gene's germline CDR1 is MNHEY and CDR2 SMNVEV (reference sequence). Here the CDR3 DNA reads TGTGCCAGCAGTTTAATCGGGGGGAACACTGAAGCTTTCTTT. Residues: CASSLIGGNTEAFF.

CDR3 in amino acids: CASISEQNNTEAFF. For the CDR3, the DNA is TGTGCCAGCATATCCGAACAAAACAACACTGAAGCTTTCTTT. The chain couples TRBV14 to TRBJ1-1; D uncertain. The V end lost 7 bases, the J end lost 2 bases, and 14 bases lay between the germline ends. This CDR3 is 14 amino acids long. Looked up from germline, CDR1 is SGHDN and CDR2 is FVKESK.

The rearrangement links TRBV30 to TRBJ2-3; the D gene is possibly TRBD1 (5 bases). The CDR3 length is 15 residues. CDR1 is GTSNPN, CDR2 SVGIG, per germline (reference sequence). V was shortened by 0 bases and J by 8 bases, with 18 bases between the two germline ends. This chain's CDR3 is CAWSVQTEAFATQYF. The CDR3 nucleotides are TGTGCCTGGAGTGTACAGACAGAAGCATTTGCTACGCAGTATTTT.

As to this clone: Within the sample, other DNA sequences also encode this same CDR3. The genes are TRBV20-1 and TRBJ2-5; TRBD1 might be the D (5 bases). The CDR3 length is 13 residues. Trimming shortened V by 3 bases and J by 5 bases, and 13 bases separated the two germline ends. Germline V CDR1 and CDR2: DFQATT, SNEGSKA (reference sequence). The CDR3 DNA is TGCAGTGCTAGTCGGCAGGGTGGGGAGACCCAGTACTTC. This codes for CSASRQGGETQYF.

The V and J genes are TRBV6-6 and TRBJ2-2, with D unclear. The germline V gene has CDR1 MNHNY and CDR2 SVGAGI (reference sequence). This CDR3 has 16 amino acids. V gave up 6 bases and J gave up 0 bases, with 14 bases separating them. CDR3 residues: CASRGLRPPNTGELFF. The CDR3 coding sequence is TGTGCCAGCAGGGGTTTGAGGCCACCGAACACCGGGGAGCTGTTTTTT.

The chain employs TRBV18 and TRBJ2-5; D not resolved. This CDR3 region has 13 residues. The V gene's germline CDR1 is KGHSH and CDR2 LQKENI. V was clipped by 4 bases and J by 3 bases, with 9 bases between them. The CDR3 nucleotides read TGTGCCAGCTCACTATACAGAGAAGAGACCCAGTACTTC. It encodes CASSLYREETQYF.

The J gene is TRBJ2-7, the V gene TRBV7-6; the D is unclear. The germline gives CDR1 SGHVS, CDR2 FNYEAQ. Trimming stripped 5 bases from V and 2 bases from J, with 19 bases between. The CDR3 spans 16 residues. The DNA for the CDR3 is TGTGCCAGCAGCCCAAACTTTCAAACCCTTACCTACGAGCAGTACTTC. Translating gives CASSPNFQTLTYEQYF.

The chain recombines TRBV5-6 with TRBJ2-3, with 7 bases identical to TRBD2. CDR3 length: 15 amino acids. CDR1 and CDR2 from the germline V gene are SGHDT and YYEEEE. With V trimmed by 3 bases and J by 2 bases, 6 bases remained unmatched. DNA of the CDR3: TGTGCCAGCAGCTCCTTAGCGGGTGACACAGATACGCAGTATTTT. Its protein is CASSSLAGDTDTQYF.